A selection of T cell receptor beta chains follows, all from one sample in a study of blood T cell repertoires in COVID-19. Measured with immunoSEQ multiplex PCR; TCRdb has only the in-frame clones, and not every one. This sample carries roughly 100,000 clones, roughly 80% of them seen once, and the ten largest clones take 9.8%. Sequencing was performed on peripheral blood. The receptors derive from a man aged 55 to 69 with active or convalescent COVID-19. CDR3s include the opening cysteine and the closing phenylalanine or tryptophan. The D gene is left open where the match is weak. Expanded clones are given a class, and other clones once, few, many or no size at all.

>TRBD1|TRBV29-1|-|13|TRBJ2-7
CSARRDRGYEQYF
TGCAGCGCCCGAAGGGACAGGGGCTACGAGCAGTACTTC
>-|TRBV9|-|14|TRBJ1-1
CASSMGHQNTEAFF
TGTGCCAGCAGCATGGGACACCAGAACACTGAAGCTTTCTTT
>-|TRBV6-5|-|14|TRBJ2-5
CASREDRLQETQYF
TGTGCCAGCAGGGAGGACAGACTACAAGAGACCCAGTACTTC
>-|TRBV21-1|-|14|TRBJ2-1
CASSNRSNYNEQFF
TGTGCCAGCAGCAATCGGTCCAACTACAATGAGCAGTTCTTC
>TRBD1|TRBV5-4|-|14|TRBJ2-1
CASSSPQGKREQFF
TGTGCCAGCAGTTCGCCACAGGGGAAACGTGAGCAGTTCTTC
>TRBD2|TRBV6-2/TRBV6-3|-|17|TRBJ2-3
CASSYGRASGSADTQYF
TGTGCCAGCAGTTACGGCCGGGCTAGCGGGAGTGCAGATACGCAGTATTTT
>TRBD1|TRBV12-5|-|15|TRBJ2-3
CASALGQGIADTQYF
TGTGCTAGTGCCTTGGGACAGGGAATAGCAGATACGCAGTATTTT
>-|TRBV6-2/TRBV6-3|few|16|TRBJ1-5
CASSYSAGAGNQPQHF
TGTGCCAGCAGTTACTCCGCAGGGGCGGGCAATCAGCCCCAGCATTTT
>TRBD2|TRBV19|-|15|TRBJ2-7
CASSISGLAGTEQYF
TGTGCCAGTAGTATATCGGGACTAGCGGGAACCGAGCAGTACTTC
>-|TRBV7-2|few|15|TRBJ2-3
CASSVQGGSTDTQYF
TGTGCCAGCAGCGTACAGGGGGGGAGCACAGATACGCAGTATTTT
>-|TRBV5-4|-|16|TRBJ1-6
CASSLDVRQENSPLHF
TGTGCCAGCAGCTTGGATGTTAGGCAGGAAAATTCACCCCTCCACTTT
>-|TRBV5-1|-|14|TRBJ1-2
CASSLALTNYGYTF
TGCGCCAGCAGCTTGGCCCTTACTAACTATGGCTACACCTTC
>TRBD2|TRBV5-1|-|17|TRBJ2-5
CASSGGIAGGVQETQYF
TGCGCCAGCAGCGGCGGGATAGCGGGAGGGGTCCAAGAGACCCAGTACTTC
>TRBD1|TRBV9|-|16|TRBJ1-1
CASSVGRGRQNTEAFF
TGTGCCAGCAGCGTAGGGAGGGGGCGGCAGAACACTGAAGCTTTCTTT
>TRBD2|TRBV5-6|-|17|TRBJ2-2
CASSSGLAGGITGELFF
TGTGCCAGCAGTTCGGGACTAGCGGGAGGGATCACCGGGGAGCTGTTTTTT
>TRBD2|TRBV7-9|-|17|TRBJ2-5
CASSPRGAGDPGETQYF
TGTGCCAGCAGCCCCCGTGGGGCGGGGGATCCGGGAGAGACCCAGTACTTC
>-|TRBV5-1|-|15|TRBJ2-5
CASSLAAGPRETQYF
TGCGCCAGCAGCTTGGCGGCGGGACCCCGGGAGACCCAGTACTTC
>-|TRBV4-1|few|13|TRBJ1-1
CASSPRGGTEAFF
TGCGCCAGCAGCCCCCGAGGGGGTACTGAAGCTTTCTTT
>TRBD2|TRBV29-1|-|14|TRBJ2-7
CSVASAGVGFEQYF
TGCAGCGTTGCGTCAGCGGGAGTAGGGTTCGAGCAGTACTTC
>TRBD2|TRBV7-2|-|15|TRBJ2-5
CASSSPLAGKETQYF
TGTGCCAGCAGTTCTCCCCTAGCGGGCAAAGAGACCCAGTACTTC
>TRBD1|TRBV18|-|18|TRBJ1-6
CASSPGQGAITRISPLHF
TGTGCCAGCTCACCGGGACAGGGGGCAATAACGCGCATTTCACCCCTCCACTTT
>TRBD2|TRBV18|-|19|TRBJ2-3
CASSPMLLAGGTSTDTQYF
TGTGCCAGCTCACCAATGCTCCTAGCGGGAGGTACTAGCACAGATACGCAGTATTTT
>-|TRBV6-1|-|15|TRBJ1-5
CASTETGRENQPQHF
TGTGCCAGCACCGAGACAGGACGGGAAAATCAGCCCCAGCATTTT
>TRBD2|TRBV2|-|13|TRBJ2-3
CASSGLAGDTQYF
TGTGCCAGCAGTGGACTAGCGGGAGATACGCAGTATTTT
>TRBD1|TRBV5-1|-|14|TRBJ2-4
CASSYDATGGKEYF
TGCGCCAGCAGCTACGACGCGACAGGGGGCAAAGAATACTTC
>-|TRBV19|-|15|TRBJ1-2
CASTTAGGPSYGYTF
TGTGCCAGTACTACGGCGGGGGGGCCCAGCTATGGCTACACCTTC
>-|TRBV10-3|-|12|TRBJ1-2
CAISVGQGGYTF
TGTGCCATCAGTGTAGGTCAGGGTGGCTACACCTTC
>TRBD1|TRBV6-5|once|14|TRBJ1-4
CASSSPRQGVDLFF
TGTGCCAGCAGTTCCCCTCGACAGGGTGTGGACTTGTTTTTT
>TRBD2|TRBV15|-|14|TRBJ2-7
CATSRGGGVGEQYF
TGTGCCACCAGCAGGGGGGGAGGGGTCGGCGAGCAGTACTTC
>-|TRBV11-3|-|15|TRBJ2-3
CASSFGGDSWDTQYF
TGTGCCAGCAGCTTCGGCGGGGATTCATGGGATACGCAGTATTTT
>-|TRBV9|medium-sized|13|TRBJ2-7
CASSGQSAYEQYF
TGTGCCAGCAGCGGACAGTCCGCCTACGAGCAGTACTTC
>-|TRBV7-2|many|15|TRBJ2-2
CASSAYRPDTGELFF
TGTGCCAGCAGCGCCTACAGGCCCGACACCGGGGAGCTGTTTTTT
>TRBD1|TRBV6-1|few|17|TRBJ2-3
CASSETAGTGGSDTQYF
TGTGCCAGCAGTGAAACAGCCGGGACAGGGGGGTCAGATACGCAGTATTTT
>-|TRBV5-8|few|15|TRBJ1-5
CASTIGPGINQPQHF
TGTGCCAGCACCATAGGGCCAGGGATAAATCAGCCCCAGCATTTT
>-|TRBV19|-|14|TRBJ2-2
CASSTLLETGELFF
TGTGCCAGTAGTACCCTCTTGGAGACCGGGGAGCTGTTTTTT
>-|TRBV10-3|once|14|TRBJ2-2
CAIPLQGGTGELFF
TGTGCCATCCCCCTCCAGGGGGGAACCGGGGAGCTGTTTTTT
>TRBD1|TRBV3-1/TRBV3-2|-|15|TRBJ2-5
CASSHRRQGVETQYF
TGTGCCAGCAGCCACAGAAGACAGGGGGTTGAGACCCAGTACTTC
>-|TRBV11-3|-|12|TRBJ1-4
CASSLDSEKLFF
TGTGCCAGCAGCTTAGACAGTGAAAAACTGTTTTTT
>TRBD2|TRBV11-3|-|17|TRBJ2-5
CASSSRGLAGFKETQYF
TGTGCCAGCAGCTCGCGGGGACTAGCGGGATTTAAAGAGACCCAGTACTTC
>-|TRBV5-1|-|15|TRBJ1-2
CASSLEVGPFYGYTF
TGCGCCAGCAGCTTGGAGGTGGGCCCCTTCTATGGCTACACCTTC
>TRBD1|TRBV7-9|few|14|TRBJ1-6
CASSTGELTKPLHF
TGTGCCAGCAGCACAGGGGAACTGACGAAGCCCCTCCACTTT
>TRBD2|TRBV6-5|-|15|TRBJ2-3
CASRGASGNQDTQYF
TGTGCCAGCAGAGGGGCTAGCGGGAATCAAGATACGCAGTATTTT
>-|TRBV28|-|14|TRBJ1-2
CASSVGGSHYGYTF
TGTGCCAGCAGCGTAGGGGGATCCCACTATGGCTACACCTTC
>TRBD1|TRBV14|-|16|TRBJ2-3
CASSRDSFYYTDTQYF
TGTGCCAGCAGCCGGGACAGCTTTTACTACACAGATACGCAGTATTTT
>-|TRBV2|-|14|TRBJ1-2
CASSGTRPNYGYTF
TGTGCCAGCAGTGGTACCAGGCCTAACTATGGCTACACCTTC